This T cell receptor beta chain is from a study of blood T cell repertoires in COVID-19. The V end was cut by 3 bases, the J end by 4 bases, with 12 bases between. The length of the CDR3 is 13 residues. Germline CDR1 and CDR2: SQVTM and ANQGSEA. Original handling: Estimation of nucleated cell counts relied on the amplification of reference gene primers. Profiled with immunoSEQ multiplex PCR; TCRdb holds only in-frame clones, not every one. The DNA gave D and trimming, while V, J and clone size come from that table. The sample lists hundreds of thousands of clones; 88% were seen once. Enrolled through a virtual design, the participants were between 18 and 89 years of age and came from about two dozen US areas. Participants had their cohort set by participant-reported clinical history.

The TCR sequence derives from a woman aged 40 to 50 with acute COVID-19. The sequenced sample was PBMCs or T cells enriched from blood (not recorded which). The rearrangement links TRBV29-1 to TRBJ1-2; D is uncertain. This chain's CDR3 is CSVESQVGYGYTF. CDR3 DNA sequence: TGCAGCGTTGAGTCCCAGGTGGGCTATGGCTACACCTTC.